This entry describes one T cell receptor beta chain. The PCR ran on 60 Vbeta and 13 Jbeta primers. The assay was immunoSEQ multiplex PCR, and TCRdb's table has in-frame clones only and misses some. The sample consists of 18,000 or so clones, around 75% of them appearing once. The sample originates from a study of cytomegalovirus exposure and HLA in healthy donors. The sequence was obtained from a man between 18 and 29 years old in good health and CMV-seronegative. Sequencing was done on a sample of PBMCs.

Here the CDR3 DNA reads TGTGCCAGCAGTCCCGGGGGGTCCTGGACTGAAGCTTTCTTT. It is translated as CASSPGGSWTEAFF. This chain joins TRBV6-5 and TRBJ1-1; a weak D match, TRBD1 (5 bases). V was shortened by 5 bases and J by 5 bases, with 15 bases between the two germline ends. Germline V gives CDR1 MNHEY, CDR2 SVGAGI. This CDR3 is built from 14 residues.